The 3 T cell receptor beta chains below come from one sample, sequenced in a study of T cell repertoires in cytomegalovirus infection. TCRdb independently ran MiXCR on the reads; one entry per CDR3 protein. The data contain 100,000 to 150,000 distinct CDR3 sequences, approximately 30% of them singletons. These receptors' targets are unknown. The specimen was CD8+ T cells from cultured PBMCs, collected from culture after CMV antigen stimulation. Source of these receptors: a human donor in good health (CMV status not recorded). Some clones in this sample may be carry-over from other donors' samples.

The chain uses TRBV4-1 and TRBJ1-4, with 9 positions matching TRBD1. The trim removed 5 bases at V and 8 bases at J, leaving 6 bases unmatched. Germline lookup yields CDR1 MGHRA and CDR2 YSYEKL. The CDR3 consists of 14 residues. The CDR3 region is CASSYRDREEKLFF. CDR3 DNA: TGCGCCAGCAGCTACCGGGACAGGGAAGAAAAACTGTTTTTT.

The gene calls are TRBV27 and TRBJ2-7, with D maybe TRBD1 (6 bases). The CDR3 covers 14 residues. Between the trimmed V and J ends, which lost 5 bases and 5 bases, there was a span of 16 bases. Germline CDR1 MNHEY, CDR2 SMNVEV (reference sequence). The CDR3: CASSRIRGSDEQYF. The DNA for the CDR3 is TGTGCCAGCAGTAGGATCAGGGGTAGCGACGAGCAGTACTTC.

The genes are TRBV7-8 and TRBJ2-2, with 9 bases lining up with TRBD1. V lost 5 bases, J lost 4 bases, and 14 bases stayed unmatched. The CDR3 has 18 amino acids. From germline, CDR1 is SGHVS and CDR2 FQNEAQ. The CDR3 region is CASSHTQFGQGTTGELFF. Written as DNA, the CDR3 is TGTGCCAGCAGCCACACACAATTCGGACAGGGGACCACCGGGGAGCTGTTTTTT.